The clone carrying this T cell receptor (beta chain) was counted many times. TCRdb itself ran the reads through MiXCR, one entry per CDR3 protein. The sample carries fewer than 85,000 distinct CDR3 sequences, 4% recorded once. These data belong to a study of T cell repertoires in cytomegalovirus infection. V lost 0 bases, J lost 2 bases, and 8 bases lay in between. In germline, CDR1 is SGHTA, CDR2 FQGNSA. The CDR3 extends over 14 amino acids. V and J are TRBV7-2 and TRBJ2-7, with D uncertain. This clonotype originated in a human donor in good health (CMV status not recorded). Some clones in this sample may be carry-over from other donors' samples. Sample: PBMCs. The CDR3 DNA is TGTGCCAGCAGCTTAGCGGTGCTCGCCTACGAGCAGTACTTC. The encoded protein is CASSLAVLAYEQYF.